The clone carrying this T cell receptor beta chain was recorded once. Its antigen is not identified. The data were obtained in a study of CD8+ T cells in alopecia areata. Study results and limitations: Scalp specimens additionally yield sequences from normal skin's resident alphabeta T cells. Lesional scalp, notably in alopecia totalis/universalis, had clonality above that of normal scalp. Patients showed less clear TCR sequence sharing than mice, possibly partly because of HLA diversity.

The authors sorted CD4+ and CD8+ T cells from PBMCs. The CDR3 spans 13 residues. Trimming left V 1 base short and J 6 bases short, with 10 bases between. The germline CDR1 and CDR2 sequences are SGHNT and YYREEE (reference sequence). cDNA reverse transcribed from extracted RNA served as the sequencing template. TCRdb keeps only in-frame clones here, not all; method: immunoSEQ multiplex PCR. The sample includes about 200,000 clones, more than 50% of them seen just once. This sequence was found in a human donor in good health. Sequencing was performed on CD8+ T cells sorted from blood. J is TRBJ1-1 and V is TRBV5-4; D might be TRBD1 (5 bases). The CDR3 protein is CASSLLRGAEAFF. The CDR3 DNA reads TGTGCCAGCAGCTTGCTAAGGGGCGCTGAAGCTTTCTTT.